This T cell receptor (beta chain) was retrieved from a study of blood T cell repertoires in COVID-19. Study summary: Sites in the United States, Italy and Spain provided acute and convalescent COVID-19 samples.

Profiling relied on immunoSEQ multiplex PCR, and the TCRdb table lists in-frame clones only, not all of them. Seen here are hundreds of thousands of clones, 75% to 95% observed once, and the top ten hold approximately 2%. The sequenced sample was PBMCs or T cells enriched from blood (not recorded which). This TCR derives from a woman between 18 and 30 years old who had recovered from COVID-19.

The CDR3 loop is CASSPGTTYNSPLHF. The CDR3 DNA reads as TGTGCCAGCTCACCCGGGACAACTTATAATTCACCCCTCCACTTT. The chain is built from TRBV18 and TRBJ1-6; possible D gene TRBD1, 6 bases. CDR1 is KGHSH, CDR2 LQKENI, per germline. CDR3 size: 15 residues. V shed 3 bases and J shed 4 bases, with 10 bases lying between them.